These 9 T cell receptor beta chains originate from one sample sequenced in a study of blood T cell repertoires in COVID-19. The table came from immunoSEQ multiplex PCR; TCRdb's copy has only in-frame clones and leaves some out. The table has 150,000 to 200,000 clones, roughly 87% seen once; the top ten hold less than 10%. Material: peripheral blood. The origin of the receptors is a woman in her seventies with COVID-19, enrolled during active disease.

The rearrangement uses TRBV19 and TRBJ2-5; 7 bases are a match to TRBD2. Germline lookup yields CDR1 LNHDA and CDR2 SQIVND (reference sequence). There are 16 residues in the CDR3. With 6 bases clipped from V and 4 bases from J, the junction kept 14 bases outside the gene matches. CDR3 in amino acids: CASRGWASGGVETQYF. CDR3 bases: TGTGCCAGTAGAGGGTGGGCTAGCGGAGGGGTAGAGACCCAGTACTTC.

V is TRBV7-8 and J is TRBJ2-1; 7 bases line up with TRBD2. The CDR3 has 12 amino acids. Trimming cost V 5 bases and J 9 bases; bases outside gene matches: 4. The germline gives CDR1 SGHVS, CDR2 FQNEAQ. The CDR3 protein is CASSPTSPEQFF. The CDR3 DNA follows: TGTGCCAGCAGCCCGACTAGCCCTGAGCAGTTCTTC.

V usage is TRBV6-6 and J usage is TRBJ2-1; TRBD2 matches 8 bases. V lost 2 bases to trimming and J lost 7 bases; unmatched junction nucleotides: 10. The CDR3 has 16 residues. CDR1 is MNHNY, CDR2 SVGAGI, per germline (reference sequence). This CDR3 is CASSYGAGVRSNEQFF. DNA for the CDR3: TGTGCCAGCAGTTACGGAGCGGGAGTTCGGTCGAATGAGCAGTTCTTC.

V and J are TRBV9 and TRBJ2-1; 7 bases are a match to TRBD2. The CDR3 has 17 residues. Trimming took 0 bases from V and 5 from J; bases not matched to a gene: 11. Germline lookup yields CDR1 SGDLS and CDR2 YYNGEE. The CDR3: CASSVATLASGHNEQFF. Written as DNA, the CDR3 is TGTGCCAGCAGCGTAGCTACCTTGGCTAGCGGACACAATGAGCAGTTCTTC. Full variable domain (rest looked up from reference TRBV9 and TRBJ2-1): DSGVTQTPKHLITATGQRVTLRCSPRSGDLSVYWYQQSLDQGLQFLIQYYNGEERAKGNILERFSAQQFPDLHSELNLSSLELGDSALYFCASSVATLASGHNEQFFGPGTRLTVL.

The rearrangement uses TRBV6-2 or TRBV6-3 and TRBJ2-1; 8 bases fit TRBD2. The V segment lost 0 bases and the J segment 2 bases; nucleotides outside the gene matches: 0. Germline V gene lookup returns CDR1 MNHEY and CDR2 SVGEGT. The CDR3 covers 15 residues. The CDR3 reads CASSYSTSAYNEQFF. CDR3 in DNA: TGTGCCAGCAGTTACTCGACTAGCGCCTACAATGAGCAGTTCTTC.

CDR3 in amino acids: CASSQEYPTRETQYF. DNA of the CDR3: TGCGCCAGCAGCCAAGAGTACCCGACGCGGGAGACCCAGTACTTC. This chain links TRBV4-1 with TRBJ2-5; D not certain. V lost 0 bases to trimming and J lost 5 bases, with 13 bases between them. This CDR3 contains 15 residues. Germline CDR1 MGHRA, CDR2 YSYEKL.

The rearrangement uses TRBV4-3 and TRBJ2-5; the D gene is possibly TRBD2 (6 bases). CDR1 is LGHNA and CDR2 is YSLEER in the germline V gene. CDR3 length: 15 amino acids. The germline V and J ends were trimmed by 1 base and 4 bases, with 13 bases remaining between them. The CDR3 nucleotides read TGCGCCAGCAGCCAAGCTTGGGACGGGGGAGAGACCCAGTACTTC. This encodes CASSQAWDGGETQYF.

This chain joins TRBV28 and TRBJ1-6; D not resolved. Trimming left V 4 bases short and J 12 bases short, with 10 bases between. The CDR3 totals 12 residues. Per germline, CDR1 MDHEN and CDR2 SYDVKM. CDR3 DNA sequence: TGTGCCAGCAGTTCTTTCGGAGGACCCCTCCACTTT. Its protein product is CASSSFGGPLHF.

The chain joins TRBV29-1 to TRBJ2-3; 7 bases are shared with TRBD1. The V segment lost 6 bases and the J segment 0 bases; nucleotides outside the gene matches: 3. The CDR3 contains 13 residues. Germline V gives CDR1 SQVTM, CDR2 ANQGSEA. CDR3 in amino acids: CSVRQGSTDTQYF. The CDR3 DNA sequence: TGCAGCGTCCGACAGGGCAGCACAGATACGCAGTATTTT.